This T cell receptor beta chain was retrieved from a study of T cells after yellow fever vaccination (dated by TCRdb to about 2019). Regarding the research as a whole: Libraries from fractions with low cell numbers were prepared with the SMART-Seq v4 Ultra Low Input RNA kit. Two healthy male donors, one aged 18 to 30 and one aged 30 to 39 years, were included in the cohort. Bulk TCR alpha and beta repertoires were sequenced longitudinally to track T-cell clones before and after primary and booster YFV17D yellow fever vaccination. Blood samples were taken at several timepoints before and after primary and secondary immunization, and bulk PBMC replicates and cell subsets were isolated. Findings and caveats that apply to the study as a whole: FACS-sorted repertoires could contain abundant contaminating clonotypes from the bulk population, so computational filtering was required. Most clones expanded after primary vaccination were re-detected after the booster (96% of CD4 and around 86% of CD8), suggesting broad memory maintenance. Compared with the primary T-cell response, the secondary T-cell response was weaker but faster, peaking on day 5 rather than day 15. Because only two donors were included in the study, the extent to which the findings can be generalized is limited. A small share of clonotypes occurred in both CD4 and CD8 compartments, likely arising from convergent recombination.

TCR cDNA was made using 5'RACE template switching, a step that added a universal primer site and unique molecular identifiers. cDNA synthesis was primed from both the TCR alpha and TCR beta constant segments. Library amplification used two PCR steps, and the second PCR step added sample barcodes and sequencing adapters. Sequencing of libraries was done on Illumina HiSeq 2500 (2x100 bp) or NovaSeq (2x150 bp). Per the authors' processing: MIGEC was used to demultiplex reads and collapse the reads into UMI consensus sequences, and MiXCR was used for V(D)J alignment. Clonotypes responding to the vaccine were identified with edgeR on replicate PBMC samples, with the criteria of FDR below 0.01 and a log2 fold change above 5 up to day 15. Each bulk clonotype was labeled CD4 or CD8 based on which sequenced repertoire, CD4 or CD8, contained the clonotype at higher abundance. Through fastp at Q25 and MiXCR, TCRdb rebuilt clones from the public reads, retaining in-frame beta chains. Rows matching on CDR3 protein sequence are summarized as one entry with the most common DNA and genes. The V and J calls shown here were made by TCRdb, not taken from the authors' results. This sample has approximately 180,000 distinct CDR3 sequences in its table, and approximately 6.2% of those were observed once. The top ten hold about 2.8% of the sample.

Taken with the paper, the label for treatment or condition translates to: live attenuated yellow fever vaccine strain. PBMCs were isolated from peripheral blood using a standard Ficoll-Paque protocol. Dynabeads CD4 and CD8 positive selection kits were used to isolate CD4 and CD8 T-cell fractions. RNA was extracted with TriZol from bulk PBMCs, CD4 and CD8 fractions, and dextramer-positive and dextramer-negative fractions. From its cysteine to its phenylalanine, the CDR3 spans 14 amino acids. The DNA shown is the 42-base CDR3, in frame from base 1. The germline V gene sets CDR1 to SGHRS and CDR2 to YFSETQ. A distance of 10 bases separates the germline ends of V and J, which lose 4 bases and 0 bases respectively. This clonotype was picked up many times. Which antigen it targets is not known. Base quality data are lacking; no much larger clone is found one base away.

Here the chain combines TRBV5-1 and TRBJ1-1; D gene: possibly TRBD1, on 6 matching bases. The sample in question was CD4+ T cells sorted from PBMCs, obtained on the day of the first yellow fever vaccination. This TCR came from a man aged 18-30 years who received the YFV17D yellow fever vaccine. The nucleotide sequence is TGCGCCAGCAGCCTAGGACAGATGAACACTGAAGCTTTCTTT. It encodes CASSLGQMNTEAFF.